This T cell receptor beta chain was retrieved from a study of cytomegalovirus exposure and HLA in healthy donors. Amplification used 60 Vbeta primers and 13 Jbeta primers. Original processing notes: Approximately 86 million unique TCR beta chains, roughly 11 million shared, were counted in a later analysis. Only in-frame clones appear in the TCRdb table, and some are missing; sequencing was by immunoSEQ multiplex PCR. V and J calls and clone size are copied from that table; D and trimming were computed from the DNA. This sample carries roughly 200,000 clones, about 9% of them seen once, and the ten largest clones take approximately 1.3%. CDR1 and CDR2 (germline): LNHDA, SQIVND (reference sequence). V was clipped by 4 bases and J by 0 bases, with 16 bases between them. The CDR3 sequence is 16 residues long. As for this clone: The antigen is not known. Different DNA sequences within this sample yield the same CDR3.

Notes on the study in general: It was only CMV serostatus that was available as immune exposure information. Most likely, a cluster of highly shared sequence variants arose as a sequencing artifact.

Input material: PBMCs. The chain has TRBV19 and TRBJ2-7, with a possible D match to TRBD2 (6 bases). The receptor was derived from a woman aged 25 to 39 in good health and CMV-seropositive. The CDR3 region is CASSKAGPRSSYEQYF. CDR3 sequence (DNA): TGTGCCAGTAGTAAGGCGGGACCTAGAAGCTCCTACGAGCAGTACTTC.